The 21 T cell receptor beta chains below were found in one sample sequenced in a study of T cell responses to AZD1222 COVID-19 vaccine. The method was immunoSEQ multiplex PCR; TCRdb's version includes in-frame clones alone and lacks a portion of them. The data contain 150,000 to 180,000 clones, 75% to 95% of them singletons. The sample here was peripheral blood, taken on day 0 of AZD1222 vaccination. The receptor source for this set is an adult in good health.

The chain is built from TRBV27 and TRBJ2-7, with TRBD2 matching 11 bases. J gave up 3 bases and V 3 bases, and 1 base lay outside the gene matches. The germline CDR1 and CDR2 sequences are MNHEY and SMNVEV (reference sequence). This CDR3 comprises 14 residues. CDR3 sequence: CASSLGLADYEQYF. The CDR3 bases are TGTGCCAGCAGTTTGGGACTAGCGGACTACGAGCAGTACTTC.

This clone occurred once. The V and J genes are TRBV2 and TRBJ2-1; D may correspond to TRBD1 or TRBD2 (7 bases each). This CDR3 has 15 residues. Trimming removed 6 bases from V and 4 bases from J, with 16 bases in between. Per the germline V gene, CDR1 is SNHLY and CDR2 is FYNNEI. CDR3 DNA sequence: TGTGCCAGCAGCACCTCCAGGGGGGGGTACAATGAGCAGTTCTTC. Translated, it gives CASSTSRGGYNEQFF.

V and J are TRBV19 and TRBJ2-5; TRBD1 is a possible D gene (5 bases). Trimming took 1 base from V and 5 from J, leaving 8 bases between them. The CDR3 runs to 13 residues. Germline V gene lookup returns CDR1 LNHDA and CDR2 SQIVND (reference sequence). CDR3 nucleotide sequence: TGTGCCAGTAGTATAGCAGGGTTGGAGACCCAGTACTTC. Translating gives CASSIAGLETQYF.

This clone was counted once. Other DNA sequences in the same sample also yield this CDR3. The CDR3 DNA follows: TGTGCCAGCTCGCGCGATAGCAATCAGCCCCAGCATTTT. It yields the protein CASSRDSNQPQHF. The chain couples TRBV18 to TRBJ1-5; no reliable D call. The V gene's germline CDR1 is KGHSH and CDR2 LQKENI. Trimming pared 6 bases from V and 0 bases from J, leaving 6 bases between. This CDR3 spans 13 amino acids.

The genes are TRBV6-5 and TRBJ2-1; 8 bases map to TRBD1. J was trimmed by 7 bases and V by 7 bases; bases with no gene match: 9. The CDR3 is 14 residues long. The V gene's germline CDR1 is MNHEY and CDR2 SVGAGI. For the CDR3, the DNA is TGTGCCAGCAACGCCGGGACAGGAGGAAATGAGCAGTTCTTC. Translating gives CASNAGTGGNEQFF.

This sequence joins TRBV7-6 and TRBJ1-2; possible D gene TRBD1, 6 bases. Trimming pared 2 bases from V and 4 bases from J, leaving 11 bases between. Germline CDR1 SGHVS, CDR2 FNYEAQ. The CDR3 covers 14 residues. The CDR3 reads CASSLTTGFYGYTF. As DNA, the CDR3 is TGTGCCAGCAGCTTAACCACAGGGTTCTATGGCTACACCTTC. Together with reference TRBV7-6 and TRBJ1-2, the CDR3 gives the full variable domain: GAGVSQSPRYKVTKRGQDVALRCDPISGHVSLYWYRQALGQGPEFLTYFNYEAQQDKSGLPNDRFSAERPEGSISTLTIQRTEQRDSAMYRCASSLTTGFYGYTFGSGTRLTVV.

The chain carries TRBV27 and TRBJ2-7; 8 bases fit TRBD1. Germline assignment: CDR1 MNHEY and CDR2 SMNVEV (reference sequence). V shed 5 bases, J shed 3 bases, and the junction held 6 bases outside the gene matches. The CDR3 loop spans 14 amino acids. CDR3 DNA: TGTGCCAGCAGTCAAAGGACAGGGATCTACGAGCAGTACTTC. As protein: CASSQRTGIYEQYF.

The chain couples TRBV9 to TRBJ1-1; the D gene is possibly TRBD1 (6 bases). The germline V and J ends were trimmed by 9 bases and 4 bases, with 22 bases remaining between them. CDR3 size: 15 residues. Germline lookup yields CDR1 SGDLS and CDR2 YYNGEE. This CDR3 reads CATRNGGRDFTEAFF. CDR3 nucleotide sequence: TGTGCCACCCGAAATGGGGGCAGGGATTTCACTGAAGCTTTCTTT. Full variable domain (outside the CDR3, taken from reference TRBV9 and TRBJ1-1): DSGVTQTPKHLITATGQRVTLRCSPRSGDLSVYWYQQSLDQGLQFLIQYYNGEERAKGNILERFSAQQFPDLHSELNLSSLELGDSALYFCATRNGGRDFTEAFFGQGTRLTVV.

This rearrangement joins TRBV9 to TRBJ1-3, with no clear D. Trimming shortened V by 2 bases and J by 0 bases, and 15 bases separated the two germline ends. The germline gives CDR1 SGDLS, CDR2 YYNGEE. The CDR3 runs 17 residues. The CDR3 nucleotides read TGTGCCAGCAGCGTGGAGGTTGCTGGAAACTCTGGAAACACCATATATTTT. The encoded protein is CASSVEVAGNSGNTIYF. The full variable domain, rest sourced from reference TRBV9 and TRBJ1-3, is DSGVTQTPKHLITATGQRVTLRCSPRSGDLSVYWYQQSLDQGLQFLIQYYNGEERAKGNILERFSAQQFPDLHSELNLSSLELGDSALYFCASSVEVAGNSGNTIYFGEGSWLTVV.

Written as DNA, the CDR3 is TGTGCCAGTAGTATAGATCAAGTATCACCCCGCAATGAGCAGTTCTTC. This codes for CASSIDQVSPRNEQFF. The rearrangement uses TRBV19 and TRBJ2-1; D is unresolved. V was pared by 0 bases and J by 6 bases, with 15 bases between. CDR3 size: 16 residues. The germline gives CDR1 LNHDA, CDR2 SQIVND (reference sequence). Full variable domain (rest looked up from reference TRBV19 and TRBJ2-1): DGGITQSPKYLFRKEGQNVTLSCEQNLNHDAMYWYRQDPGQGLRLIYYSQIVNDFQKGDIAEGYSVSREKKESFPLTVTSAQKNPTAFYLCASSIDQVSPRNEQFFGPGTRLTVL.

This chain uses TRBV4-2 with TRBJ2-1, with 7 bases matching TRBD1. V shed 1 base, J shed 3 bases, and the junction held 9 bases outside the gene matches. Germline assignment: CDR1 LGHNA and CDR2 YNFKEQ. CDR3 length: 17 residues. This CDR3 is CASSQAMGDRLYNEQFF. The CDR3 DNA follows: TGTGCCAGCAGCCAAGCCATGGGGGACAGACTCTACAATGAGCAGTTCTTC.

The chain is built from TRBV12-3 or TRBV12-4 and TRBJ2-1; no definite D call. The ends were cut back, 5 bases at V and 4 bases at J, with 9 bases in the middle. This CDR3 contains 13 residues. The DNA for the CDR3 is TGTGCCAGCAGTGCCAAGACGTACAATGAGCAGTTCTTC. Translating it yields CASSAKTYNEQFF.

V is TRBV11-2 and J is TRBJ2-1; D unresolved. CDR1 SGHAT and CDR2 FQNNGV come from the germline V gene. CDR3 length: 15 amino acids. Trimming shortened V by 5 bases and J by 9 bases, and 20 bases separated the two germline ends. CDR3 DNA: TGTGCCAGCAGCCGGGTGGGCTACGGTGATAGTGAGCAGTTCTTC. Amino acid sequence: CASSRVGYGDSEQFF.

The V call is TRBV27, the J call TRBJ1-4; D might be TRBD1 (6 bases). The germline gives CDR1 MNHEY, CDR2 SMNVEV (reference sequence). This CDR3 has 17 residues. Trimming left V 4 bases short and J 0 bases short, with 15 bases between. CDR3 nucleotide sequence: TGTGCCAGCAGTTCCCAGGGGTATGAAACAACTAATGAAAAACTGTTTTTT. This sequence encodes CASSSQGYETTNEKLFF. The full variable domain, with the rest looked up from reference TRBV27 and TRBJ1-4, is EAQVTQNPRYLITVTGKKLTVTCSQNMNHEYMSWYRQDPGLGLRQIYYSMNVEVTDKGDVPEGYKVSRKEKRNFPLILESPSPNQTSLYFCASSSQGYETTNEKLFFGSGTQLSVL.

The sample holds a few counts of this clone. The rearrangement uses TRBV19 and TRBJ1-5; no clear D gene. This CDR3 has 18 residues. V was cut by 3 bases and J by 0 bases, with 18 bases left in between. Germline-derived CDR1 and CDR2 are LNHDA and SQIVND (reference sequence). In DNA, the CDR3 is TGTGCCAGTAGTATGGATGTGGAAACTTATAATAGCAATCAGCCCCAGCATTTT. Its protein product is CASSMDVETYNSNQPQHF.

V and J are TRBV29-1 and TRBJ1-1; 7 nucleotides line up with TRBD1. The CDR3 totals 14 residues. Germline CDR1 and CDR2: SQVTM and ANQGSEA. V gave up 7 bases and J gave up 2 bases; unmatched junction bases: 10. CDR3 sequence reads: CSAWGGTVNTEAFF. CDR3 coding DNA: TGCAGCGCCTGGGGCGGGACAGTAAACACTGAAGCTTTCTTT.

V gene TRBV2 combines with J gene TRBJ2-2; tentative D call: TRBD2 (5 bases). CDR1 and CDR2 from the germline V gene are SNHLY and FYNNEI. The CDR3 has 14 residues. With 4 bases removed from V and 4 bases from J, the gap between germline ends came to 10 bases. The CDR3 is CASSVFAGTGELFF. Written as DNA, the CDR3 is TGTGCCAGCAGTGTTTTTGCGGGCACCGGGGAGCTGTTTTTT.

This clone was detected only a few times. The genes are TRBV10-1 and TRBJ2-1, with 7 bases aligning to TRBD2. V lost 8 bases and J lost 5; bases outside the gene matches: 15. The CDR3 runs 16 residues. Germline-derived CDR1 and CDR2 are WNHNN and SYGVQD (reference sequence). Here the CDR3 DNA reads TGCGCCAGCGGCTGGCGGGAGAACGAAATGAACAATGAGCAGTTCTTC. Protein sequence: CASGWRENEMNNEQFF.

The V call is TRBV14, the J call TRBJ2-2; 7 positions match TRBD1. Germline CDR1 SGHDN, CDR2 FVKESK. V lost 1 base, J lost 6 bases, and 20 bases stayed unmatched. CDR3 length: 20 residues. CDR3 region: CASSQVRTGESRSNPGELFF. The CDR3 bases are TGTGCCAGCAGCCAAGTTAGAACAGGGGAGTCGCGATCGAATCCCGGGGAGCTGTTTTTT.

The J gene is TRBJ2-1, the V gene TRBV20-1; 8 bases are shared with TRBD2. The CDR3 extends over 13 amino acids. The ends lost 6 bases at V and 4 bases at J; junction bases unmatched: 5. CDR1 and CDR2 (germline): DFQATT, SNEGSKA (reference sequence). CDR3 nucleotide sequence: TGCAGTGCCAGTAGCGGGAAGTACAATGAGCAGTTCTTC. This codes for CSASSGKYNEQFF.

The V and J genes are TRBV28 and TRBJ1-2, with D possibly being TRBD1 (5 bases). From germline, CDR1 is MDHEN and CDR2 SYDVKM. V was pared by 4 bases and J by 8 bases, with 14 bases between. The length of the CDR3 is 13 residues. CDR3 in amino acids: CASSSDLGAGYTF. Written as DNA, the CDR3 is TGTGCCAGCAGTTCCGACCTCGGGGCCGGCTACACCTTC.